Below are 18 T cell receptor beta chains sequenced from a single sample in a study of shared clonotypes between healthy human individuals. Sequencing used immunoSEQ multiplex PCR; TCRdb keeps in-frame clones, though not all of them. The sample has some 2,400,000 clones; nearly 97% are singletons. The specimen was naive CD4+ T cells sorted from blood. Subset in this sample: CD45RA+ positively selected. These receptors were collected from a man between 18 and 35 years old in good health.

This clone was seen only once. The CDR3 DNA reads TGTGCCAGCAGCTTGGGGAGCCATAACCGGGGGCAGTTCTTC. This gives the protein CASSLGSHNRGQFF. The V and J genes are TRBV7-2 and TRBJ2-1; a weak D match, TRBD2 (5 bases). Germline loops: CDR1 SGHTA, CDR2 FQGNSA. With 3 bases removed from V and 12 bases from J, the gap between germline ends came to 18 bases. This CDR3 is built from 14 residues.

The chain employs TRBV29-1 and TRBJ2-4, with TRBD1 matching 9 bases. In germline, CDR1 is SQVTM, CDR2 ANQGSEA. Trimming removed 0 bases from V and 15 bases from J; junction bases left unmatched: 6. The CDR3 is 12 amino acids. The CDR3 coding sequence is TGCAGCGTTGAAGATGGGGGGACAGGGAGGTACTTC. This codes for CSVEDGGTGRYF.

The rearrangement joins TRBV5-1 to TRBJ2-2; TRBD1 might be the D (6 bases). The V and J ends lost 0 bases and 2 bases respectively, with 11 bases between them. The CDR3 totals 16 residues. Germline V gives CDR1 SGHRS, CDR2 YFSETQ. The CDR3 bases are TGCGCCAGCAGCTTGGCCGGGACAACAAACACCGGGGAGCTGTTTTTT. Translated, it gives CASSLAGTTNTGELFF. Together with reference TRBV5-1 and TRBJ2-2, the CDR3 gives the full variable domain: KAGVTQTPRYLIKTRGQQVTLSCSPISGHRSVSWYQQTPGQGLQFLFEYFSETQRNKGNFPGRFSGRQFSNSRSEMNVSTLELGDSALYLCASSLAGTTNTGELFFGEGSRLTVL.

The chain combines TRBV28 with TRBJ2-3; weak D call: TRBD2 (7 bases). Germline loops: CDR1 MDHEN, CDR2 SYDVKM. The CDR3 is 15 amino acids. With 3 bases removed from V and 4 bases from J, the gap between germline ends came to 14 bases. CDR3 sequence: CASSFRRGGADTQYF. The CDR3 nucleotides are TGTGCCAGCAGTTTCCGGAGGGGGGGCGCAGATACGCAGTATTTT.

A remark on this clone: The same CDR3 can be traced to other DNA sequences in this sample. The CDR3 loop reads CASSRTGTGAYEQYF. CDR3 bases: TGTGCCAGCAGCCGAACCGGGACAGGGGCCTACGAGCAGTACTTC. The chain is built from TRBV28 and TRBJ2-7; 10 nucleotides line up with TRBD1. From germline, CDR1 is MDHEN and CDR2 SYDVKM. The length of the CDR3 is 15 residues. The trim removed 6 bases at V and 2 bases at J, leaving 7 bases unmatched.

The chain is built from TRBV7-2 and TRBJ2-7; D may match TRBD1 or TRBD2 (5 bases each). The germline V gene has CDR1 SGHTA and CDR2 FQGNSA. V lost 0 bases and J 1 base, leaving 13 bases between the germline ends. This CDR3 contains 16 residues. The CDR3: CASSLAGTLTSYEQYF. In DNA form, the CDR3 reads TGTGCCAGCAGCTTAGCCGGGACGTTGACGTCCTACGAGCAGTACTTC.

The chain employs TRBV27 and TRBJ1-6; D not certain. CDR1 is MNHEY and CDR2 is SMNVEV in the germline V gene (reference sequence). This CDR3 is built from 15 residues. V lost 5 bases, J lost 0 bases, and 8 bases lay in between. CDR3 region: CASSLKSSYNSPLHF. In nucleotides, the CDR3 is TGTGCCAGCAGTCTTAAAAGCTCCTATAATTCACCCCTCCACTTT.

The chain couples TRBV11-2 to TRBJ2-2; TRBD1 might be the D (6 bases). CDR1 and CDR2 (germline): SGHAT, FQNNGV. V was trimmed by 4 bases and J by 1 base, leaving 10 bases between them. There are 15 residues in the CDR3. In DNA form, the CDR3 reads TGTGCCAGCAGCTCACAGGGTAGGAACACCGGGGAGCTGTTTTTT. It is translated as CASSSQGRNTGELFF.

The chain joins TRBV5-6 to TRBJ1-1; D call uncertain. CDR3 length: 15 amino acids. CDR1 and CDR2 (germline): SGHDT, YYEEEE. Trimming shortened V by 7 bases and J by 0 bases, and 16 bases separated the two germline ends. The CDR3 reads CASGETVAMNTEAFF. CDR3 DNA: TGTGCCAGCGGAGAGACCGTCGCCATGAACACTGAAGCTTTCTTT.

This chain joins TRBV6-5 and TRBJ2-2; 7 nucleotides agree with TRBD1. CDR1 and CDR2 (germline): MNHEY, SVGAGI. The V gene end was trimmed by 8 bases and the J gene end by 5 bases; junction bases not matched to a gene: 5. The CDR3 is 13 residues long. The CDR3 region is CASRQGWTGELFF. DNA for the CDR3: TGTGCCAGCCGACAGGGTTGGACCGGGGAGCTGTTTTTT.

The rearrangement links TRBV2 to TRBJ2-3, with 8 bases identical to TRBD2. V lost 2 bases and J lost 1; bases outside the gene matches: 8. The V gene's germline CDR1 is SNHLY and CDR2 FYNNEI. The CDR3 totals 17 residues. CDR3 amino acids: CASSEPPGRGGTDTQYF. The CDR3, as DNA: TGTGCCAGCAGTGAACCCCCGGGGCGGGGGGGCACAGATACGCAGTATTTT.

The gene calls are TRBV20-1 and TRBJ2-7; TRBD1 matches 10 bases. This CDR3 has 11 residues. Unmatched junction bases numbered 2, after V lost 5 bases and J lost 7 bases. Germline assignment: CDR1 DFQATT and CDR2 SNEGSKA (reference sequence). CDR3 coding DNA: TGCAGTGCTGGGGACAGGGGAGAGCAGTACTTC. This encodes CSAGDRGEQYF.

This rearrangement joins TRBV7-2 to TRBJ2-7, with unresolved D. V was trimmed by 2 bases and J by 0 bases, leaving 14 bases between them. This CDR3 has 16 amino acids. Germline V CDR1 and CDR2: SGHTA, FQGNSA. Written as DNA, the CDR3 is TGTGCCAGCAGCTTACTGGGCCCCTTTAGCTCCTACGAGCAGTACTTC. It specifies CASSLLGPFSSYEQYF.

The CDR3 region has the DNA TGTGCCAGCAGTCTGGCAGGGGGCCCCCCAGATACGCAGTATTTT. Amino acid sequence: CASSLAGGPPDTQYF. The chain is built from TRBV2 and TRBJ2-3; the match to TRBD1 covers 8 bases. Germline V gives CDR1 SNHLY, CDR2 FYNNEI. V lost 5 bases to trimming and J lost 4 bases; unmatched junction nucleotides: 8. The CDR3 covers 15 residues.

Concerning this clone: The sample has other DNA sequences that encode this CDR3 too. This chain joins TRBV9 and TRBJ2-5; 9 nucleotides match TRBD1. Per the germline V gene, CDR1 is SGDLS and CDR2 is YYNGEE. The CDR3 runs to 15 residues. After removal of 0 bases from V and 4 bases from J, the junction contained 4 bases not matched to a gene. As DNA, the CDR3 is TGTGCCAGCAGCGTAGGGGGACAGGGCGGAGAGACCCAGTACTTC. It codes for CASSVGGQGGETQYF.

The CDR3, as DNA: TGCGCCAGCAGCTTGGCGCTGGTAGCGGGAGCTTCGGAGACCCAGTACTTC. Translated: CASSLALVAGASETQYF. The chain is built from TRBV5-1 and TRBJ2-5, with TRBD2 matching 9 bases. After removal of 0 bases from V and 5 bases from J, the junction contained 11 bases not matched to a gene. CDR1 is SGHRS and CDR2 is YFSETQ in the germline V gene. This CDR3 is built from 17 residues.

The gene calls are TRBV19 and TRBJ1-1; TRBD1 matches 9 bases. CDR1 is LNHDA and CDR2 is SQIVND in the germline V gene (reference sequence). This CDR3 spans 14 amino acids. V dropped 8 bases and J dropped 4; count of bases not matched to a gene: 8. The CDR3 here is CASSLDRGSTEAFF. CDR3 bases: TGTGCCAGTTCTCTTGACAGGGGGAGCACTGAAGCTTTCTTT.

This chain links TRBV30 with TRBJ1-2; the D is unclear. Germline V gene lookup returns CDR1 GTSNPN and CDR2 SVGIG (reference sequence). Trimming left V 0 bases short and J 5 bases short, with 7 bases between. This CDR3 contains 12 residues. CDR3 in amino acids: CAWSVESYGYTF. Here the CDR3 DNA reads TGTGCCTGGAGTGTAGAGTCGTATGGCTACACCTTC.